Listed below are T cell receptor beta chains from one sample, sequenced in a study of graft-versus-host responses after intestinal transplantation. Produced via immunoSEQ multiplex PCR; TCRdb's table is partial and in-frame only. The sample has 85,000 to 90,000 clones, under 90% seen once. For these receptors, no antigen is known. The sample was unstimulated CD4+ T cells sorted from spleen or lymph node cells, taken before intestinal transplant. These receptors all stem from a human donor who received an intestinal transplant. CDR3s include the opening cysteine and the closing phenylalanine or tryptophan. The D gene is left open where the match is weak. Size is stated for part of the rows, as once, few or many counts, or as a class when the clone is expanded.

TRBJ1-5 TRBV5-8 NA TRBD1 CASSLITGTGDAINNQPQHF TGTGCCAGCAGCCTAATAACCGGGACAGGGGATGCAATAAACAATCAGCCCCAGCATTTT
TRBJ1-5 TRBV5-6 NA NA CASSLGPGSLGQPQHF TGTGCCAGCAGCCTCGGACCGGGGAGTTTAGGTCAGCCCCAGCATTTT
TRBJ1-1 TRBV7-2 NA NA CASSLGPPRWGAEAFF TGTGCCAGCAGCTTAGGACCCCCGAGGTGGGGCGCTGAAGCTTTCTTT
TRBJ2-5 TRBV5-6 NA TRBD2 CASSGLAGGLDQETQYF TGTGCCAGCAGCGGACTAGCGGGGGGCCTCGACCAAGAGACCCAGTACTTC
TRBJ2-2 TRBV6-4 NA TRBD2 CASAKLAGDTGELFF TGTGCCAGCGCCAAACTAGCGGGGGACACCGGGGAGCTGTTTTTT
TRBJ1-5 TRBV4-1 NA NA CASSRTDYSNQPQHF TGCGCCAGCAGCCGGACAGATTATAGCAATCAGCCCCAGCATTTT
TRBJ2-7 TRBV5-1 NA TRBD1 CASSPTGGPLYEQYF TGCGCCAGCAGTCCGACAGGGGGCCCCCTCTACGAGCAGTACTTC
TRBJ1-4 TRBV18 NA TRBD1 CASSPTGVPTNEKLFF TGTGCCAGCTCACCAACAGGGGTCCCAACTAATGAAAAACTGTTTTTT
TRBJ2-2 TRBV5-1 few NA CASSLGLNTGELFF TGCGCCAGCAGCTTGGGACTTAACACCGGGGAGCTGTTTTTT
TRBJ2-1 TRBV4-2 NA TRBD2 CASSQDPTVVGGGASLQFF TGTGCCAGCAGCCAAGATCCTACGGTGGTCGGCGGGGGGGCCTCGTTGCAGTTCTTC
TRBJ1-2 TRBV19 NA NA CASRRVDTPYYGYTF TGTGCCAGTAGGAGAGTTGACACTCCATACTATGGCTACACCTTC
TRBJ1-5 TRBV9 NA TRBD1 CASSAGQGPQHF TGTGCCAGCAGCGCCGGACAGGGGCCCCAGCATTTT
TRBJ2-2 TRBV5-6 NA NA CASSRRSVGADTGELFF TGTGCCAGCAGCCGACGGAGTGTAGGGGCCGACACCGGGGAGCTGTTTTTT
TRBJ2-7 TRBV9 once TRBD2 CASSVTLGGEQYF TGTGCCAGCAGCGTAACCCTGGGAGGGGAGCAGTACTTC
TRBJ2-7 TRBV29-1 few NA CSGGQGEYEQYF TGCAGCGGGGGACAAGGAGAGTACGAGCAGTACTTC
TRBJ2-5 TRBV4-1 NA NA CASSLRLEETQYF TGCGCCAGCAGCCTACGATTGGAGGAGACCCAGTACTTC
TRBJ1-6 TRBV7-9 NA NA CASSFNNSPLHF TGTGCCAGCAGCTTCAATAATTCACCCCTCCACTTT
TRBJ1-1 TRBV10-3 NA NA CAISESTGRAFF TGTGCCATCAGTGAGTCCACAGGAAGGGCTTTCTTT
TRBJ1-6 TRBV7-9 NA NA CASSLVGTDNSPLHF TGTGCCAGCAGCTTAGTAGGTACAGATAATTCACCCCTCCACTTT
TRBJ2-7 TRBV6-1 NA NA CASSESVGAYEQYF TGTGCCAGCAGTGAATCCGTAGGGGCCTACGAGCAGTACTTC
TRBJ2-1 TRBV11-2 NA NA CASSLDPPGIEQFF TGTGCCAGCAGCTTAGATCCCCCGGGGATTGAGCAGTTCTTC
TRBJ2-7 TRBV9 NA NA CASSVASAGEQYF TGTGCCAGCAGCGTAGCTTCCGCCGGCGAGCAGTACTTC
TRBJ1-4 TRBV5-4 NA NA CASSPDVINEKLFF TGTGCCAGCAGCCCAGATGTCATTAATGAAAAACTGTTTTTT